A single sample is the source of the 28 T cell receptor beta chains below, sequenced in a study of shared clonotypes between healthy human individuals. Clones were sequenced by immunoSEQ multiplex PCR, and TCRdb holds only the in-frame ones, with some missing. The table lists around 1.1 million clones, 70% to 80% of them singletons. The sample consisted of memory CD4+ T cells from PBMCs. As to subset: CD45RA-negative fraction. Every receptor here comes from a man younger than 30 in good health. Some clones in this sample may be carry-over from other donors' samples.

This clone showed up just a few times. The rearrangement uses TRBV7-8 and TRBJ1-1; D is undetermined. Germline-derived CDR1 and CDR2 are SGHVS and FQNEAQ. The CDR3 covers 15 residues. The V and J ends lost 4 bases and 0 bases respectively, with 12 bases between them. The CDR3 DNA reads as TGTGCCAGCAGCTCCCTTTCAACAATGAACACTGAAGCTTTCTTT. It specifies CASSSLSTMNTEAFF.

The chain is built from TRBV7-9 and TRBJ1-5; 11 bases line up with TRBD1. V gave up 1 base and J gave up 5 bases; unmatched junction bases: 1. Germline CDR1 and CDR2: SEHNR and FQNEAQ (reference sequence). The CDR3 covers 15 residues. In DNA form, the CDR3 reads TGTGCCAGCAGCTTAGGGACAGGGGGCGATCAGCCCCAGCATTTT. It is translated as CASSLGTGGDQPQHF.

This chain links TRBV9 with TRBJ2-7, with 8 bases lining up with TRBD2. Trimming took 4 bases from V and 6 from J; bases not matched to a gene: 9. The CDR3 extends over 14 amino acids. CDR1 is SGDLS and CDR2 is YYNGEE in the germline V gene. The CDR3 DNA reads TGTGCCAGCAGCCCCCGGGGGGGTGTCGCCGAGCAGTACTTC. Translating it yields CASSPRGGVAEQYF.

The chain employs TRBV7-2 and TRBJ2-7; D is uncertain. The CDR3 length is 16 residues. V was pared by 1 base and J by 7 bases, with 20 bases between. Germline lookup yields CDR1 SGHTA and CDR2 FQGNSA. CDR3 sequence: CASSLVLIGPELEQYF. In nucleotides, the CDR3 is TGTGCCAGCAGCTTAGTGTTAATCGGCCCAGAATTGGAGCAGTACTTC. The whole variable domain, remainder taken from reference TRBV7-2 and TRBJ2-7, is GAGVSQSPSNKVTEKGKDVELRCDPISGHTALYWYRQSLGQGLEFLIYFQGNSAPDKSGLPSDRFSAERTGGSVSTLTIQRTQQEDSAVYLCASSLVLIGPELEQYFGPGTRLTVT.

V is TRBV6-1 and J is TRBJ2-7, with TRBD2 matching over 7 bases. The CDR3 spans 13 residues. Per the germline V gene, CDR1 is MNHNS and CDR2 is SASEGT. V trimming: 6 bases; J trimming: 5 bases; junction bases outside the gene matches: 7. The CDR3: CASRRAGVDEQYF. In DNA, the CDR3 is TGTGCCAGCAGAAGGGCGGGAGTAGACGAGCAGTACTTC.

The chain has TRBV25-1 and TRBJ1-2; TRBD1 might be the D (6 bases). V lost 4 bases, J lost 4 bases, and 19 bases lay in between. Looked up from germline, CDR1 is MGHDK and CDR2 is SYGVNS. The CDR3 is made up of 16 amino acids. The CDR3 protein is CASSAPFGQGIYGYTF. CDR3 sequence (DNA): TGTGCCAGCAGTGCCCCATTTGGGCAGGGGATCTATGGCTACACCTTC.

The rearrangement joins TRBV20-1 to TRBJ2-7; D unresolved. The V gene's germline CDR1 is DFQATT and CDR2 SNEGSKA (reference sequence). Between the trimmed V and J ends, which lost 6 bases and 7 bases, there was a span of 10 bases. The CDR3 is 10 residues long. The CDR3 here is CSAVLVEQYF. The CDR3 coding sequence is TGCAGTGCCGTCCTGGTGGAGCAGTACTTC.

The chain recombines TRBV28 with TRBJ2-1; 8 bases line up with TRBD2. Germline V lookup: CDR1 MDHEN, CDR2 SYDVKM. This CDR3 is built from 15 residues. With V trimmed by 3 bases and J by 6 bases, 7 bases remained unmatched. The CDR3 loop reads CASSFGLAGTNEQFF. CDR3 in DNA: TGTGCCAGCAGTTTTGGCCTAGCGGGCACCAATGAGCAGTTCTTC.

V usage is TRBV9 and J usage is TRBJ2-4; 7 nucleotides line up with TRBD1. The ends lost 4 bases at V and 5 bases at J; junction bases unmatched: 9. CDR1 is SGDLS, CDR2 YYNGEE, per germline. This CDR3 is 15 amino acids long. The chain's CDR3 is CASSTGAGTQNIQYF. As DNA, the CDR3 is TGTGCCAGCAGCACAGGGGCAGGCACCCAAAACATTCAGTACTTC.

The chain is built from TRBV7-9 and TRBJ1-2; D is ambiguous. The CDR3 runs 14 residues. Germline values: CDR1 SEHNR, CDR2 FQNEAQ (reference sequence). Trimming shortened V by 2 bases and J by 6 bases, and 13 bases separated the two germline ends. The CDR3, as DNA: TGTGCCAGCAGCTTACCCCTACTGCTTGATGGCTACACCTTC. Its translation: CASSLPLLLDGYTF.

The chain is built from TRBV5-8 and TRBJ1-1, with D possibly TRBD1 on 5 matching bases. V was trimmed by 1 base and J by 4 bases, leaving 11 bases between them. Germline CDR1 is SGHTS and CDR2 is YDEGEE. This CDR3 is 14 amino acids long. In nucleotides, the CDR3 is TGTGCCAGCAGCTTGCGGGGGGATAGCACTGAAGCTTTCTTT. It encodes CASSLRGDSTEAFF.

There are a few counts of this clone. J is TRBJ2-5 and V is TRBV7-2, with 11 bases aligning to TRBD2. The germline V gene encodes CDR1 SGHTA and CDR2 FQGNSA. V gave up 5 bases and J gave up 1 base; unmatched junction bases: 6. CDR3 length equals 16 residues. CDR3 bases: TGTGCCAGCAGCCATAGCGGGAGGGAGGGCCAAGAGACCCAGTACTTC. Amino acids: CASSHSGREGQETQYF.

The chain carries TRBV28 and TRBJ2-5; TRBD1 aligns across 8 bases. The CDR3 sequence is 14 residues long. Trimming took 3 bases from V and 4 from J; bases not matched to a gene: 4. In germline, CDR1 is MDHEN, CDR2 SYDVKM. CDR3 nucleotides: TGTGCCAGCAGTTTTTCCAGGGGGCGAGAGACCCAGTACTTC. This gives the protein CASSFSRGRETQYF.

This clone was recorded a few times. The chain employs TRBV5-1 and TRBJ2-3, with TRBD2 identical over 11 bases. The V gene's germline CDR1 is SGHRS and CDR2 YFSETQ. With 0 bases clipped from V and 4 bases from J, the junction kept 13 bases outside the gene matches. The CDR3 covers 19 residues. The CDR3 coding sequence is TGCGCCAGCAGCTTGGAACTAGCGGGAGATAAAGGGGCGGCAGATACGCAGTATTTT. Residues: CASSLELAGDKGAADTQYF.

The V gene is TRBV29-1, the J gene TRBJ2-3; a possible D gene is TRBD2 (5 bases). CDR1 SQVTM and CDR2 ANQGSEA come from the germline V gene. V lost 7 bases and J lost 2, with 22 bases in between. The CDR3 runs 16 residues. CDR3 protein: CSALSRRADVTDTQYF. The CDR3 DNA follows: TGCAGCGCCCTGAGCCGGAGAGCGGACGTCACAGATACGCAGTATTTT.

As regards this clone: The sample has other DNA sequences that encode this CDR3 too. The chain has TRBV5-1 and TRBJ2-5, with D hard to call. CDR1 is SGHRS and CDR2 is YFSETQ in the germline V gene. The CDR3 runs 12 residues. V lost 4 bases, J lost 0 bases, and 4 bases lay in between. This chain's CDR3 is CASSGDQETQYF. CDR3 sequence (DNA): TGCGCCAGCAGCGGGGACCAAGAGACCCAGTACTTC.

The V and J genes are TRBV5-6 and TRBJ2-7; 9 positions match TRBD2. The length of the CDR3 is 15 residues. In germline, CDR1 is SGHDT, CDR2 YYEEEE. V lost 4 bases to trimming and J lost 3 bases; unmatched junction nucleotides: 8. DNA for the CDR3: TGTGCCAGCAGCCTACCCGGGACTAGCTTCTACGAGCAGTACTTC. Amino acids: CASSLPGTSFYEQYF.

About this clone: A clone one base away is much larger, so this may be a read error. This specimen includes other DNA sequences encoding the same CDR3. The J gene is TRBJ2-2, the V gene TRBV28; D unresolved. V lost 3 bases to trimming and J lost 1 base, with 3 bases between them. CDR1 and CDR2 (germline): MDHEN, SYDVKM. The CDR3 loop spans 13 amino acids. CDR3 sequence (DNA): TGTGCCAGCAGTTTTCTGAACACCGGGGAGCTGTTTTTT. As protein: CASSFLNTGELFF.

This clone occurred once. This sequence joins TRBV5-4 and TRBJ2-1; TRBD2 agrees at 14 bases. CDR3 length: 17 amino acids. The V gene's germline CDR1 is SGHNT and CDR2 YYREEE (reference sequence). Trimming cost V 5 bases and J 6 bases; bases outside gene matches: 10. The CDR3 nucleotides are TGTGCCAGCAGGGCCGGGACTAGCGGGAGAATGGGCAATGAGCAGTTCTTC. Its translation: CASRAGTSGRMGNEQFF.

Details on this clone: One junction end does not reproduce the germline sequence, and a read error may be involved. V usage is TRBV27 and J usage is TRBJ2-3, with a weak D call TRBD2 (6 bases). Germline CDR1 MNHEY, CDR2 SMNVEV (reference sequence). The CDR3 contains 11 residues. The CDR3 DNA sequence: TGCCGTCGGGAGAGGGTTAGCTCGCAGTATTTT. Amino acids: CRRERVSSQYF.

Here the CDR3 reads CASSLGRGLMGNEQFF. DNA for the CDR3: TGTGCCAGCAGCTTAGGAAGGGGGTTGATGGGGAATGAGCAGTTCTTC. This chain uses TRBV11-3 with TRBJ2-1; possibly TRBD1 for D (6 bases). Trimming stripped 1 base from V and 7 bases from J, with 17 bases between. CDR1 is SGHNT and CDR2 is YENEEA in the germline V gene. There are 16 residues in the CDR3.

This clone was counted ten times or more. This chain links TRBV9 with TRBJ2-1; D perhaps matches TRBD1 (5 bases). V was clipped by 1 base and J by 0 bases, with 5 bases between them. The CDR3 consists of 14 residues. Germline V CDR1 and CDR2: SGDLS, YYNGEE. CDR3 coding DNA: TGTGCCAGCAGCGTAACAGGCTCCTACAATGAGCAGTTCTTC. Its translation: CASSVTGSYNEQFF.

The CDR3 DNA is TGTGCCATCAGTGAGTATAGCGGAAGCTCCTACGAGCAGTACTTC. Protein product: CAISEYSGSSYEQYF. The rearrangement joins TRBV10-3 to TRBJ2-7; D is possibly TRBD2 (6 bases). The CDR3 covers 15 residues. CDR1 is ENHRY and CDR2 is SYGVKD in the germline V gene. The germline V and J ends were trimmed by 1 base and 0 bases, with 10 bases remaining between them.

V gene TRBV28 combines with J gene TRBJ1-4; D ambiguous. V shed 8 bases and J shed 8 bases, with 15 bases lying between them. The germline V gene encodes CDR1 MDHEN and CDR2 SYDVKM. CDR3 length: 13 amino acids. The CDR3 loop is CASAQVGLEKLFF. CDR3 bases: TGTGCCAGCGCGCAGGTCGGCCTGGAAAAACTGTTTTTT.

V gene TRBV30 combines with J gene TRBJ2-1, with unresolved D. V was trimmed by 3 bases and J by 0 bases, leaving 15 bases between them. Germline V gene lookup returns CDR1 GTSNPN and CDR2 SVGIG (reference sequence). The CDR3 loop spans 16 amino acids. The CDR3 DNA is TGTGCCTGGAGCTCCTACGGCGAAAGCTCCTACAATGAGCAGTTCTTC. It yields the protein CAWSSYGESSYNEQFF.

The rearrangement uses TRBV19 and TRBJ2-5; D is possibly TRBD1 or TRBD2 (5 bases each). CDR1 and CDR2 from the germline V gene are LNHDA and SQIVND (reference sequence). V lost 9 bases and J 1 base, leaving 15 bases between the germline ends. CDR3 length: 14 residues. CDR3 in DNA: TGTGCCAGCACCCCTGGGGGAATCCAAGAGACCCAGTACTTC. It is translated as CASTPGGIQETQYF. Using reference TRBV19 and TRBJ2-5 for the parts outside the CDR3, the full variable domain is DGGITQSPKYLFRKEGQNVTLSCEQNLNHDAMYWYRQDPGQGLRLIYYSQIVNDFQKGDIAEGYSVSREKKESFPLTVTSAQKNPTAFYLCASTPGGIQETQYFGPGTRLLVL.

The CDR3: CASRRSGTPSSYNEQFF. The DNA for the CDR3 is TGTGCCAGCAGACGATCCGGGACGCCTAGCTCCTACAATGAGCAGTTCTTC. The V and J genes are TRBV9 and TRBJ2-1; perhaps D is TRBD1 or TRBD2 (5 bases each). The V end lost 5 bases, the J end lost 0 bases, and 18 bases lay between the germline ends. The CDR3 runs to 17 residues. Germline V gene data show CDR1 as SGDLS and CDR2 as YYNGEE. Full variable domain (missing parts from reference TRBV9 and TRBJ2-1): DSGVTQTPKHLITATGQRVTLRCSPRSGDLSVYWYQQSLDQGLQFLIQYYNGEERAKGNILERFSAQQFPDLHSELNLSSLELGDSALYFCASRRSGTPSSYNEQFFGPGTRLTVL.

The rearrangement links TRBV28 to TRBJ2-7; 14 nucleotides match TRBD2. The V gene end was trimmed by 3 bases and the J gene end by 3 bases; junction bases not matched to a gene: 7. Germline V gene lookup returns CDR1 MDHEN and CDR2 SYDVKM. The length of the CDR3 is 17 residues. The DNA of the CDR3 is TGTGCCAGCAGTTTCCACCGGACTAGCGGGAGGTACTACGAGCAGTACTTC. Its translation is CASSFHRTSGRYYEQYF.